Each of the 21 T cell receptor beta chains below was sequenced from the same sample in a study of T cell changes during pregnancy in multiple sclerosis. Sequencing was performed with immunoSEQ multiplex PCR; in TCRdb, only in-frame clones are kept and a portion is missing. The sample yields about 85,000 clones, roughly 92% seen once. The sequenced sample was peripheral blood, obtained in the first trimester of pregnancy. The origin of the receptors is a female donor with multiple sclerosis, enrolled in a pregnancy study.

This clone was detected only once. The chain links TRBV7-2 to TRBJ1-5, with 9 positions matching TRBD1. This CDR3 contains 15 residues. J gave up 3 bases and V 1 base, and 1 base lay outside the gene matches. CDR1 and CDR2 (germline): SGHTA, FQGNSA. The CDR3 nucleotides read TGTGCCAGCAGCTTAGGGACAGGGGTCAATCAGCCCCAGCATTTT. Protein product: CASSLGTGVNQPQHF.

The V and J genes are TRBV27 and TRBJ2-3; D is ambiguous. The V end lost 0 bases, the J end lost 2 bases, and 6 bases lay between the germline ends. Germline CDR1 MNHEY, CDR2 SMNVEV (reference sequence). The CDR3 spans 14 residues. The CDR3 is CASSLSVATDTQYF. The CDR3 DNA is TGTGCCAGCAGTTTATCGGTGGCCACAGATACGCAGTATTTT.

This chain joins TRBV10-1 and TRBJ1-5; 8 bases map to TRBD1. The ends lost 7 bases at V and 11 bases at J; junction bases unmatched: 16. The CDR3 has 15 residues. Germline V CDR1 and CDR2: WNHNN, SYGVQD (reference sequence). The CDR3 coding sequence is TGCGCCAGCAACCCTACAGGGGGTCAGGTTTCGTCCCAGCATTTT. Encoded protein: CASNPTGGQVSSQHF.

The DNA for the CDR3 is TGTGCCAGCAGTCGACAGAAGAACACTGAAGCTTTCTTT. Encoded protein: CASSRQKNTEAFF. V usage is TRBV6-6 and J usage is TRBJ1-1, with D possibly TRBD1 on 5 matching bases. The germline gives CDR1 MNHNY, CDR2 SVGAGI (reference sequence). The CDR3 has 13 residues. V was trimmed by 5 bases and J by 1 base, leaving 8 bases between them.

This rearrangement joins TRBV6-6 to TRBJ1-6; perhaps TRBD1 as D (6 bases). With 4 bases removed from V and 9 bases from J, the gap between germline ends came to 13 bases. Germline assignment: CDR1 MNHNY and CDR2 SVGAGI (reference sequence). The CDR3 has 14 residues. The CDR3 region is CASSFRDTTSPLHF. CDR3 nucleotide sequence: TGTGCCAGCAGTTTCAGGGACACAACTTCACCCCTCCACTTT.

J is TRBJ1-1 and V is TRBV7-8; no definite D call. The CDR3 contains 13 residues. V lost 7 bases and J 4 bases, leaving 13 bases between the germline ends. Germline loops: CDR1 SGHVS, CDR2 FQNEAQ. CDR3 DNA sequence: TGTGCCAGCAACCGGGATCTGGGCACTGAAGCTTTCTTT. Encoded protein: CASNRDLGTEAFF.

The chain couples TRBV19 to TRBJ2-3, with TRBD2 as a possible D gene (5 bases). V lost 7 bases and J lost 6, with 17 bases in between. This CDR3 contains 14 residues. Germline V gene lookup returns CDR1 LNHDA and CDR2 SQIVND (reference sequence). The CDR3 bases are TGTGCCAGTACGGACGTGGGAGTAAGTGATACGCAGTATTTT. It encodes CASTDVGVSDTQYF.

CDR3 sequence (DNA): TGTGCCAGTAGTTCGGACAGGTTCGTCTCTGGGGCCAACGTCCTGACTTTC. Its protein is CASSSDRFVSGANVLTF. This sequence joins TRBV19 and TRBJ2-6, with 7 bases matching TRBD1. There are 17 residues in the CDR3. Germline V gene data show CDR1 as LNHDA and CDR2 as SQIVND (reference sequence). J lost 0 bases, V lost 5 bases, and 7 bases had no gene match.

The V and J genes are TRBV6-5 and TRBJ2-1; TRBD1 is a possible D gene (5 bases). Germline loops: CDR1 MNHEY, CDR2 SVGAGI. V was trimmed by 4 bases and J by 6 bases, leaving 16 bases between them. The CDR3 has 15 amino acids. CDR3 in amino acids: CASSSAGSKVNEQFF. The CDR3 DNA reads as TGTGCCAGCAGTTCGGCAGGGTCAAAAGTCAATGAGCAGTTCTTC.

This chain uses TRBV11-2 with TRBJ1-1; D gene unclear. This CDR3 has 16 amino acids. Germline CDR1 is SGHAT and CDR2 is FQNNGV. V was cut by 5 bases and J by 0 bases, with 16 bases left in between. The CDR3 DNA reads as TGTGCCAGCAGCCCTTCCGACGGACTCATGAACACTGAAGCTTTCTTT. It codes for CASSPSDGLMNTEAFF.

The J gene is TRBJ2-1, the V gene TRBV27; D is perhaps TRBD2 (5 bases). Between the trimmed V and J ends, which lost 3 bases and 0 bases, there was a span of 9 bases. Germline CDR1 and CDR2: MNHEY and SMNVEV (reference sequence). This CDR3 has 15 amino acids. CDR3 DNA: TGTGCCAGCAGTTTCGAGGGCAGCTCCTACAATGAGCAGTTCTTC. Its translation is CASSFEGSSYNEQFF.

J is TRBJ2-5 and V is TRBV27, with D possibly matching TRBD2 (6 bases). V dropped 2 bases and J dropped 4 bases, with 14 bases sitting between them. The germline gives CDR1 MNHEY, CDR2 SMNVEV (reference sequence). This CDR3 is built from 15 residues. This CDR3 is CASSLGGTGIETQYF. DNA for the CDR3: TGTGCCAGCAGTTTAGGCGGGACCGGGATAGAGACCCAGTACTTC.

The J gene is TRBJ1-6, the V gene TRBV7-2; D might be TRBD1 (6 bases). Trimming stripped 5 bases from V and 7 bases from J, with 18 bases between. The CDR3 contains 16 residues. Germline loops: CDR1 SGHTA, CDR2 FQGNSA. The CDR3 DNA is TGTGCCAGCAGCCCACGTCCACAGGGATGGAATTCACCCCTCCACTTT. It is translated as CASSPRPQGWNSPLHF. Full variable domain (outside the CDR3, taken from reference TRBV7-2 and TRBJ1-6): GAGVSQSPSNKVTEKGKDVELRCDPISGHTALYWYRQSLGQGLEFLIYFQGNSAPDKSGLPSDRFSAERTGGSVSTLTIQRTQQEDSAVYLCASSPRPQGWNSPLHFGNGTRLTVT.

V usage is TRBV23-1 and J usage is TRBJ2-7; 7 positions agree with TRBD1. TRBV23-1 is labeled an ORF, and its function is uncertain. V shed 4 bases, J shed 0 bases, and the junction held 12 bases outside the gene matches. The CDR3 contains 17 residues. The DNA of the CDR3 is TGCGCCAGCAGTCTAAATCTTACGACAGGGACCTCCTACGAGCAGTACTTC. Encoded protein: CASSLNLTTGTSYEQYF.

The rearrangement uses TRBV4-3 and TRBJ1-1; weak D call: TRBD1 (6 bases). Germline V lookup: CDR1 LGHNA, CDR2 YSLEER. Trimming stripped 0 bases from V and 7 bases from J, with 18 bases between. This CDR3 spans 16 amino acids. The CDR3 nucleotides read TGCGCCAGCAGCCAAGATCCGGGGGGCGCTGGAATTGAAGCTTTCTTT. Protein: CASSQDPGGAGIEAFF.

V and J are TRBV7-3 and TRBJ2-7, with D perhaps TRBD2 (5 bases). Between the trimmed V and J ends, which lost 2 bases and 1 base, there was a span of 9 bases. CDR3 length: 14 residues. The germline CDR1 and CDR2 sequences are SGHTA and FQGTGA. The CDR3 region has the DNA TGTGCCAGCAGCTTACCAGGACTTTCCTACGAGCAGTACTTC. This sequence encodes CASSLPGLSYEQYF. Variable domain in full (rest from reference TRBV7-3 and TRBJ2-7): GAGVSQTPSNKVTEKGKYVELRCDPISGHTALYWYRQSLGQGPEFLIYFQGTGAADDSGLPNDRFFAVRPEGSVSTLKIQRTERGDSAVYLCASSLPGLSYEQYFGPGTRLTVT.

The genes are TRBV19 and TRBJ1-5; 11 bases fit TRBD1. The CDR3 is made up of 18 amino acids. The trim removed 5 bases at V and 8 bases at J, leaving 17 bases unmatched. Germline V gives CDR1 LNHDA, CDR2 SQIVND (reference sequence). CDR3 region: CASSSAWAGQGARKPQHF. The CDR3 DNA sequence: TGTGCCAGTAGTTCGGCCTGGGCCGGACAGGGGGCTCGTAAGCCCCAGCATTTT. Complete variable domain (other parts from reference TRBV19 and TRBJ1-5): DGGITQSPKYLFRKEGQNVTLSCEQNLNHDAMYWYRQDPGQGLRLIYYSQIVNDFQKGDIAEGYSVSREKKESFPLTVTSAQKNPTAFYLCASSSAWAGQGARKPQHFGDGTRLSIL.

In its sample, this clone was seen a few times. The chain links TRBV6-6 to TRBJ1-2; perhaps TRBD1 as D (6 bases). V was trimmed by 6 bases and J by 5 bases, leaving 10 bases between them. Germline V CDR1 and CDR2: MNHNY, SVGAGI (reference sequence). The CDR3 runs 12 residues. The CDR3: CASRQGPYGYTF. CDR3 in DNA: TGTGCCAGCAGGCAGGGGCCGTATGGCTACACCTTC.

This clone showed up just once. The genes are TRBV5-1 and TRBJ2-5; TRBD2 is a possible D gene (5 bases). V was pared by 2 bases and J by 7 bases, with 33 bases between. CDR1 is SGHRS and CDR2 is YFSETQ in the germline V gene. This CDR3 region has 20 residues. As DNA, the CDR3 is TGCGCCAGCAGCTTCGATTCTCGTCGGGCTGAGACTATCCTGGTCGGGACCCAGTACTTC. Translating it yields CASSFDSRRAETILVGTQYF. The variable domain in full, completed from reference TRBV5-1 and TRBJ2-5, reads KAGVTQTPRYLIKTRGQQVTLSCSPISGHRSVSWYQQTPGQGLQFLFEYFSETQRNKGNFPGRFSGRQFSNSRSEMNVSTLELGDSALYLCASSFDSRRAETILVGTQYFGPGTRLLVL.

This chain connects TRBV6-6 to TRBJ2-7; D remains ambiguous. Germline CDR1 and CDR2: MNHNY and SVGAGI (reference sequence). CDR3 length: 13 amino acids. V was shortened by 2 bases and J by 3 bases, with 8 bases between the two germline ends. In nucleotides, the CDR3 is TGTGCCAGCAGTTACGTTGTAAACTACGAGCAGTACTTC. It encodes CASSYVVNYEQYF.

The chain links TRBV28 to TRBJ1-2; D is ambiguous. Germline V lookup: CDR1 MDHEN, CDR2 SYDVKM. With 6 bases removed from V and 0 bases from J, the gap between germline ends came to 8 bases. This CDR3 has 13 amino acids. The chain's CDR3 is CASRARTNYGYTF. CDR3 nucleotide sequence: TGTGCCAGCAGGGCCAGAACTAACTATGGCTACACCTTC.